The source of this T cell receptor beta chain is a study of blood T cell repertoires in COVID-19. V trimming: 2 bases; J trimming: 5 bases; junction bases outside the gene matches: 3. This CDR3 comprises 14 residues. CDR1 and CDR2 from the germline V gene are MNHEY and SVGEGT. Per the authors' pipeline: Estimated nucleated cell counts came from reference gene primer amplification. TCRdb's copy holds only in-frame clones and misses some; the assay was immunoSEQ multiplex PCR. That table gives V, J and clone size, and the DNA gave D and trimming. This sample has around 81,000 clones; 88% occur once, and the top ten carry 6% to 8%.

The rearrangement joins TRBV6-2 or TRBV6-3 to TRBJ1-2; 9 positions match TRBD1. Material: peripheral blood. This clonotype was obtained from a man between 65 and 80 years old with acute or convalescent COVID-19. In DNA, the CDR3 is TGTGCCAGCAGTTACCGGGGACAGGGTTATGGCTACACCTTC. It encodes CASSYRGQGYGYTF.